A selection of T cell receptor beta chains follows, all from one sample in a study of OX40 agonist ivuxolimab in advanced cancers. TCRdb's copy holds only in-frame clones and misses some; the assay was immunoSEQ multiplex PCR. The sample contains 10,000 to 15,000 clones, about 75% of which appear only once. The sequenced sample was CD4+ or CD8+ T cells sorted from blood, obtained in a trial of the OX40 agonist ivuxolimab. The receptors here all came from an adult with an advanced solid tumor such as melanoma, head and neck, liver or kidney cancer. Both conserved end residues are part of each CDR3. The order of the fields is D gene, V gene, J gene, clone size, CDR3 protein, CDR3 DNA. A D gene is named only where the DNA matches it firmly. For some rows the clone size is stated as once, few or many, or as a class when expanded; others skip it.

TRBD2,TRBV2,TRBJ2-1,.,CASSDGTSGYNEQFF,TGTGCCAGCAGTGACGGCACTAGCGGGTACAATGAGCAGTTCTTC
.,TRBV7-4,TRBJ2-4,.,CASRRLDDAKNIQYF,TGTGCCAGCAGGAGACTGGACGATGCCAAAAACATTCAGTACTTC
TRBD1,TRBV7-9,TRBJ2-3,.,CASSLIPPRTDRGTDTQYF,TGTGCCAGCAGCTTAATCCCCCCCCGGACGGACAGGGGCACAGATACGCAGTATTTT
.,TRBV20-1,TRBJ2-7,.,CSARDMPLF,TGCAGTGCTAGAGATATGCCCTTGTTC
TRBD2,TRBV19,TRBJ2-1,once,CASSRGDSGRGNEQFF,TGTGCCTCGAGTAGAGGGGATAGCGGGAGGGGAAATGAGCAGTTCTTC
.,TRBV5-6,TRBJ1-5,once,CASSFSGLLNQPQHF,TGTGCCAGCAGCTTTTCGGGACTGCTGAATCAGCCCCAGCATTTT
TRBD2,TRBV9,TRBJ2-7,.,CASSVHRDYSYEQYF,TGTGCCAGCAGCGTCCACCGGGACTACTCCTACGAGCAGTACTTC
.,TRBV13,TRBJ2-1,.,CASRLRWDMGNEQFF,TGTGCCAGCAGGCTTAGGTGGGACATGGGTAATGAGCAGTTCTTC
.,TRBV28,TRBJ1-2,.,CASSLWGRFDYGYTF,TGTGCCAGCAGTTTATGGGGGCGCTTCGACTATGGCTACACCTTC
.,TRBV6-6,TRBJ2-7,.,CASTQDGRSSYEQYF,TGTGCCAGCACCCAAGACGGCAGAAGCTCCTACGAGCAGTACTTC
.,TRBV19,TRBJ1-5,medium-sized,CASSGTYNSNQPQHF,TGTGCCAGTAGTGGCACCTACAATAGCAATCAGCCCCAGCATTTT
.,TRBV19,TRBJ2-1,.,CASDGGVGYNEQFF,TGTGCCAGCGACGGAGGGGTCGGATACAATGAGCAGTTCTTC
.,TRBV11-2,TRBJ2-1,.,CASSLTWGAYNEQFF,TGTGCCAGCAGCTTAACGTGGGGGGCCTACAATGAGCAGTTCTTC
.,TRBV7-9,TRBJ2-1,.,CASSPTAGYNEQFF,TGTGCCAGCAGCCCAACGGCAGGCTACAATGAGCAGTTCTTC
.,TRBV7-2,TRBJ1-1,.,CASSLWGQNAEAFF,TGTGCCAGCAGCTTATGGGGGCAGAACGCTGAAGCTTTCTTT
.,TRBV4-2,TRBJ2-7,.,CASSQETTDPYEQYF,TGTGCCAGCAGCCAAGAGACGACTGACCCCTACGAGCAGTACTTC
TRBD2,TRBV28,TRBJ2-1,.,CASIPTSGSYNEQFF,TGTGCCAGCATCCCGACTAGCGGGAGTTACAATGAGCAGTTCTTC
.,TRBV5-5,TRBJ2-7,.,CASSLDLHPTSSYEQYF,TGTGCCAGCAGCTTAGACTTACACCCTACGAGCTCCTACGAGCAGTACTTC
.,TRBV10-3,TRBJ2-2,.,CAIKNGEGFTGELFF,TGTGCCATCAAAAATGGGGAAGGGTTCACCGGGGAGCTGTTTTTT
TRBD1,TRBV6-1,TRBJ2-7,large,CASRDRDPSSYEQYF,TGTGCCAGCAGGGACAGGGATCCCTCGTCCTACGAGCAGTACTTC
TRBD2,TRBV30,TRBJ2-7,once,CAWMGLAGFEQYF,TGTGCCTGGATGGGACTAGCGGGATTTGAGCAGTACTTC
.,TRBV27,TRBJ2-1,.,CASSLTAPSGNEQFF,TGTGCCAGCAGTCTGACAGCCCCCTCCGGGAATGAGCAGTTCTTC
TRBD2,TRBV19,TRBJ2-1,.,CASCWAGGTYNEQFF,TGTGCCAGTTGTTGGGCGGGAGGGACCTACAATGAGCAGTTCTTC
.,TRBV28,TRBJ1-1,few,CASSLGRDPGAVAFF,TGTGCCAGCAGTTTAGGTCGAGACCCCGGAGCAGTAGCTTTCTTT
.,TRBV4-2,TRBJ1-4,.,CASSQGTDRHNEKLFF,TGTGCCAGCAGCCAAGGGACGGACAGACATAATGAAAAACTGTTTTTT
TRBD2,TRBV9,TRBJ2-2,.,CASSVVGAGGADGELFF,TGTGCCAGCAGCGTAGTAGGAGCGGGAGGTGCGGACGGGGAGCTGTTTTTT
TRBD1,TRBV27,TRBJ2-7,.,CASSLRQGTYEQYF,TGTGCCAGCAGTTTAAGACAGGGCACCTACGAGCAGTACTTC
.,TRBV6-6,TRBJ2-7,.,CASSTWRDSYEQYF,TGTGCCAGCAGTACTTGGCGGGACTCCTACGAGCAGTACTTC
.,TRBV19,TRBJ1-1,.,CASSPLRGKTMNTEAFF,TGTGCCAGTAGTCCCCTCCGGGGGAAAACCATGAACACTGAAGCTTTCTTT
.,TRBV6-5,TRBJ1-1,.,CASSYGPLNTEAFF,TGTGCCAGCAGTTACGGACCCTTGAACACTGAAGCTTTCTTT
TRBD2,TRBV6-1,TRBJ2-7,.,CASAGGVDEQYF,TGTGCCAGCGCGGGAGGGGTCGACGAGCAGTACTTC
TRBD2,TRBV7-2,TRBJ2-7,.,CASSLDGLAGAYEQYF,TGTGCCAGCAGCTTAGATGGACTAGCGGGTGCTTACGAGCAGTACTTC
.,TRBV6-4,TRBJ2-3,medium-sized,CASSDSGGGTDTQYF,TGTGCCAGCAGTGACTCAGGGGGTGGCACAGATACGCAGTATTTT
.,TRBV19,TRBJ2-1,.,CASSIEGPPSSYNEQFF,TGTGCCAGTAGTATAGAGGGACCACCTAGCTCCTACAATGAGCAGTTCTTC
.,TRBV9,TRBJ2-2,.,CASSVAGTGELFF,TGTGCCAGCAGCGTAGCTGGCACCGGGGAGCTGTTTTTT
TRBD2,TRBV5-6,TRBJ2-2,.,CASSLGLAGVHGELFF,TGTGCCAGCAGCTTGGGCCTAGCGGGAGTTCACGGGGAGCTGTTTTTT
TRBD1,TRBV25-1,TRBJ2-7,.,CAGPDRVYEQYF,TGTGCCGGGCCGGACAGGGTCTACGAGCAGTACTTC
.,TRBV19,TRBJ1-1,.,CASSMTPRGITEAFF,TGTGCCAGTAGTATGACTCCAAGGGGGATAACTGAAGCTTTCTTT
.,TRBV7-2,TRBJ2-1,.,CASFSRYNEQFF,TGTGCCAGCTTCTCACGCTACAATGAGCAGTTCTTC
.,TRBV6-5,TRBJ2-3,.,CASRPTREVADTQYF,TGTGCCAGCAGACCCACTAGGGAAGTGGCAGATACGCAGTATTTT
TRBD2,TRBV30,TRBJ2-1,few,CAWSSLAGYNEQFF,TGTGCCTGGAGTTCCCTAGCGGGTTACAATGAGCAGTTCTTC
TRBD2,TRBV19,TRBJ2-7,.,CASSFLAGGSPDEQYF,TGTGCCAGTAGCTTCCTAGCGGGAGGATCTCCCGACGAGCAGTACTTC
TRBD2,TRBV27,TRBJ2-7,.,CASSPGLVGQHTRPYEQYF,TGTGCCAGCAGTCCGGGACTAGTGGGCCAGCACACCCGACCCTACGAGCAGTACTTC
TRBD1,TRBV9,TRBJ2-7,.,CASSDGQGETYEQYF,TGTGCCAGCAGCGACGGACAGGGGGAAACCTACGAGCAGTACTTC
TRBD1,TRBV6-5,TRBJ2-7,.,CASIPKPGQGYEQYF,TGTGCCAGCATTCCAAAACCGGGACAGGGATACGAGCAGTACTTC
.,TRBV5-4,TRBJ1-3,.,CASSSLQGTPGNTIYF,TGTGCCAGCAGCTCTTTACAGGGTACACCTGGAAACACCATATATTTT
.,TRBV6-5,TRBJ2-3,.,CASSNGDVTDTQYF,TGTGCCAGCAGCAACGGAGACGTCACAGATACGCAGTATTTT
.,TRBV4-1,TRBJ2-5,.,CASSHPDGYQETQYF,TGCGCCAGCAGCCACCCGGACGGTTACCAAGAGACCCAGTACTTC
.,TRBV7-9,TRBJ2-7,.,CASSLVQVEQYF,TGTGCCAGCAGCTTGGTGCAGGTGGAGCAGTACTTC
TRBD1,TRBV6-6,TRBJ2-7,.,CASSETGGADEQYF,TGTGCCAGCAGTGAGACAGGGGGCGCGGACGAGCAGTACTTC
.,TRBV7-9,TRBJ1-5,.,CASSLAGGNQPQHF,TGTGCCAGCAGCTTAGCGGGAGGCAATCAGCCCCAGCATTTT
TRBD2,TRBV29-1,TRBJ2-1,.,CSVVWASGVNEQFF,TGCAGCGTTGTGTGGGCTAGCGGGGTAAATGAGCAGTTCTTC
.,TRBV7-6,TRBJ2-1,.,CASSLAGNGASYNEQFF,TGTGCCAGCAGCTTAGCGGGAAATGGGGCGTCCTACAATGAGCAGTTCTTC
TRBD2,TRBV10-3,TRBJ2-7,.,CATRKAGNNYEQYF,TGTGCCACCCGTAAAGCGGGAAATAACTACGAGCAGTACTTC
TRBD1,TRBV7-8,TRBJ1-1,.,CASSTTGTANTEAFF,TGTGCCAGCAGCACCACCGGGACAGCAAACACTGAAGCTTTCTTT
TRBD1,TRBV19,TRBJ1-2,.,CASSTWTGDNYGYTF,TGTGCCAGTAGTACCTGGACAGGGGATAACTATGGCTACACCTTC
.,TRBV27,TRBJ2-1,.,CASWGLSVGEQFF,TGTGCCAGCTGGGGACTTAGCGTCGGGGAGCAGTTCTTC
.,TRBV7-2,TRBJ2-3,.,CASSRDTSSTDTQYF,TGTGCCAGCAGCCGGGACACCTCGAGCACAGATACGCAGTATTTT
TRBD1,TRBV4-2,TRBJ1-6,.,CASSQLPGQGGSPLHF,TGTGCCAGCAGCCAACTGCCGGGACAGGGCGGTTCACCCCTCCACTTT